Included here is one T cell receptor beta chain sequence, with context. The entry originates in a study of blood T cell repertoires in COVID-19. Overall study context: The United States, Italy and Spain were the sources of the acute and convalescent COVID-19 samples. T cells, B-cell-depleted T cells, or PBMCs provided the cDNA or gDNA that served as material.

The CDR3 is 12 residues long. The V end lost 5 bases, the J end lost 10 bases, and 14 bases lay between the germline ends. CDR1 is MNHEY, CDR2 SVGEGT, per germline. Original methodology: Counts of nucleated cells, estimated from reference gene primer amplification, were obtained. Assay used: immunoSEQ multiplex PCR; TCRdb lists only in-frame clones, some missing. The V and J calls and clone size come from that table; D and trimming were worked out from the DNA. Of tens of thousands of clones in the sample, about 87% are singletons; the top ten hold 3.7%. The sequencing input was peripheral blood. The clonotype was recovered from a human donor in a cohort sampled during active COVID-19. The V call is TRBV6-2 or TRBV6-3, the J call TRBJ1-1, with D uncertain. CDR3 protein: CASSPRGGIAFF. CDR3 bases: TGTGCCAGCAGTCCCCGCGGAGGTATAGCTTTCTTT.